Each of the 32 T cell receptor beta chains below was sequenced from the same sample in a study of T-cell memory formation after mild COVID-19. TCRdb passed the 5' RACE reads through MiXCR, listing each CDR3 protein once. The repertoire holds about 140,000 distinct CDR3 sequences, with 19% as singletons. Sequencing was performed on PBMCs or a T cell subset sorted from them (not recorded which). All receptors come from an adult woman who had mild COVID-19 (a few samples of this study predate the infection). Cell type and time point are not known.

V gene TRBV5-6 combines with J gene TRBJ1-3; D may be TRBD1 (5 bases). Germline lookup yields CDR1 SGHDT and CDR2 YYEEEE. V lost 0 bases, J lost 4 bases, and 8 bases lay in between. The CDR3 is made up of 14 amino acids. The CDR3 loop reads CASSLGRVGNTIYF. The CDR3 coding sequence is TGTGCCAGCAGCTTGGGCAGGGTCGGAAACACCATATATTTT.

This chain joins TRBV30 and TRBJ1-2; 9 positions match TRBD1. Losses at the gene ends were 3 bases for V and 7 bases for J; bases not matched to a gene: 9. The CDR3 is made up of 14 amino acids. Germline V lookup: CDR1 GTSNPN, CDR2 SVGIG (reference sequence). The CDR3 nucleotides read TGTGCCTGGAGGGCCACGGGACAGGGTTTTGGCTACACCTTC. This gives the protein CAWRATGQGFGYTF. Combining the CDR3 with reference TRBV30 and TRBJ1-2 gives the whole variable domain SQTIHQWPATLVQPVGSPLSLECTVEGTSNPNLYWYRQAAGRGLQLLFYSVGIGQISSEVPQNLSASRPQDRQFILSSKKLLLSDSGFYLCAWRATGQGFGYTFGSGTRLTVV.

V usage is TRBV12-3 or TRBV12-4 and J usage is TRBJ1-1, with D unresolved. Trimming took 7 bases from V and 6 from J, leaving 9 bases between them. The CDR3 runs 11 residues. In DNA form, the CDR3 reads TGTGCCAGCATAGGGTTTGCTGAAGCTTTCTTT. It yields the protein CASIGFAEAFF.

CDR3 amino acids: CASSSLVGGRYPNEKLFF. In DNA, the CDR3 is TGTGCCAGCAGCTCCCTGGTTGGGGGACGGTACCCCAATGAAAAACTGTTTTTT. The gene calls are TRBV7-8 and TRBJ1-4; tentative D call: TRBD1 (5 bases). The CDR3 is 18 amino acids. V lost 4 bases, J lost 5 bases, and 23 bases lay in between. Per germline, CDR1 SGHVS and CDR2 FQNEAQ.

This clonotype has a handful of counts. The genes are TRBV9 and TRBJ2-3; D may correspond to TRBD1 or TRBD2 (5 bases each). Germline assignment: CDR1 SGDLS and CDR2 YYNGEE. V lost 4 bases and J lost 0, with 15 bases in between. CDR3 length: 16 amino acids. DNA of the CDR3: TGTGCCAGCAGCCCTTCAGGGACGCCCAGCACAGATACGCAGTATTTT. This sequence encodes CASSPSGTPSTDTQYF.

This chain joins TRBV6-8 and TRBJ2-5, with D unresolved. Germline V lookup: CDR1 MNHGY, CDR2 SAAAGT. Trimming shortened V by 2 bases and J by 5 bases, and 12 bases separated the two germline ends. The CDR3 totals 14 residues. The CDR3 spells CASSYMTPRETQYF. CDR3 nucleotide sequence: TGTGCCAGCAGTTACATGACCCCGCGGGAGACCCAGTACTTC.

The genes are TRBV5-8 and TRBJ2-2, with 12 bases matching TRBD1. CDR3 length equals 16 residues. In germline, CDR1 is SGHTS, CDR2 YDEGEE. J was trimmed by 4 bases and V by 2 bases; bases with no gene match: 3. The CDR3 sequence is CASSLWDRGRTGELFF. CDR3 nucleotides: TGTGCCAGCAGCTTATGGGACAGGGGGCGCACCGGGGAGCTGTTTTTT.

The V and J genes are TRBV5-1 and TRBJ2-2, with D possibly called TRBD1 or TRBD2 (5 bases each). V shed 3 bases and J shed 5 bases, with 17 bases lying between them. The CDR3 has 16 amino acids. CDR1 and CDR2 from the germline V gene are SGHRS and YFSETQ. CDR3 loop: CASSSRDRTVTGELFF. DNA for the CDR3: TGCGCCAGCAGCTCCCGGGACCGAACGGTTACCGGGGAGCTGTTTTTT.

This clonotype was observed a handful of times. The rearrangement uses TRBV7-2 and TRBJ2-5, with D possibly being TRBD1 (6 bases). Germline V gene data show CDR1 as SGHTA and CDR2 as FQGNSA. This CDR3 comprises 14 residues. The V and J ends lost 5 bases and 2 bases respectively, with 12 bases between them. CDR3: CASSPGQKQETQYF. The CDR3 DNA reads TGTGCCAGCAGCCCCGGACAGAAACAAGAGACCCAGTACTTC.

There are a few counts of this clonotype. The rearrangement joins TRBV11-3 to TRBJ2-6; perhaps TRBD2 as D (6 bases). Trimming cost V 7 bases and J 0 bases, with 10 bases left between them. CDR1 is SGHNT, CDR2 YENEEA, per germline. The CDR3 has 15 amino acids. CDR3 protein: CASKEGGSGANVLTF. The CDR3 nucleotides read TGTGCCAGCAAAGAGGGAGGCTCTGGGGCCAACGTCCTGACTTTC.

The chain couples TRBV30 to TRBJ1-1; the match to TRBD1 covers 7 bases. CDR1 is GTSNPN and CDR2 is SVGIG in the germline V gene (reference sequence). The CDR3 runs 15 residues. V lost 5 bases to trimming and J lost 3 bases; unmatched junction nucleotides: 12. CDR3 nucleotides: TGTGCCTGGTGGGGGGAACAGGGGTTGGACACTGAAGCTTTCTTT. Its protein is CAWWGEQGLDTEAFF. The full variable domain, its missing parts supplied by reference TRBV30 and TRBJ1-1, is SQTIHQWPATLVQPVGSPLSLECTVEGTSNPNLYWYRQAAGRGLQLLFYSVGIGQISSEVPQNLSASRPQDRQFILSSKKLLLSDSGFYLCAWWGEQGLDTEAFFGQGTRLTVV.

The rearrangement uses TRBV9 and TRBJ1-3; weak D call: TRBD1 (6 bases). Germline lookup yields CDR1 SGDLS and CDR2 YYNGEE. The CDR3 runs to 16 residues. V lost 4 bases, J lost 4 bases, and 18 bases lay in between. In DNA, the CDR3 is TGTGCCAGCAGCCCCCACTGGGGGCGTCGAGGAAACACCATATATTTT. It yields the protein CASSPHWGRRGNTIYF.

This clonotype was counted between two and nine times. This sequence joins TRBV4-3 and TRBJ2-6; D tentatively fits TRBD1 or TRBD2 (5 bases each). The CDR3 has 17 amino acids. Germline V gene sequence: CDR1 LGHNA, CDR2 YSLEER. V was shortened by 1 base and J by 5 bases, with 15 bases between the two germline ends. Here the CDR3 reads CASSQGGRLLRANVLTF. The CDR3 DNA reads as TGCGCCAGCAGCCAAGGGGGACGGCTCCTCCGGGCCAACGTCCTGACTTTC.

This clonotype was observed a few times. V usage is TRBV12-3 or TRBV12-4 and J usage is TRBJ2-7; 10 bases line up with TRBD2. V lost 5 bases and J lost 3; bases outside the gene matches: 10. The CDR3 has 16 residues. As DNA, the CDR3 is TGTGCCAGCAGTCCCGGCCCAGCGGGGGGGTACTACGAGCAGTACTTC. This codes for CASSPGPAGGYYEQYF.

This chain joins TRBV19 and TRBJ1-4; tentative D call: TRBD1 (5 bases). Germline V lookup: CDR1 LNHDA, CDR2 SQIVND (reference sequence). V was pared by 4 bases and J by 7 bases, with 7 bases between. There are 12 residues in the CDR3. DNA for the CDR3: TGTGCCAGTAGTACAGGGACTGAAAAACTGTTTTTT. Its translation: CASSTGTEKLFF.

This clonotype has more than one count but fewer than ten. This rearrangement joins TRBV12-3 or TRBV12-4 to TRBJ1-1; unclear D gene. V lost 2 bases, J lost 4 bases, and 5 bases lay in between. CDR3 length: 12 amino acids. CDR3: CASSLIGTEAFF. CDR3 DNA: TGTGCCAGCAGTTTAATAGGCACTGAAGCTTTCTTT.

This clonotype has only a few counts. This sequence joins TRBV5-1 and TRBJ1-1; tentatively, D is TRBD1 (6 bases). V lost 4 bases to trimming and J lost 1 base, with 11 bases between them. From germline, CDR1 is SGHRS and CDR2 YFSETQ. The CDR3 contains 14 residues. In DNA, the CDR3 is TGCGCCAGCAGCGCCGGACAGAAGAACACTGAAGCTTTCTTT. It yields the protein CASSAGQKNTEAFF.

This CDR3 reads CASSLQGVGTEAFF. In DNA form, the CDR3 reads TGTGCCAGCAGTTTACAGGGGGTAGGCACTGAAGCTTTCTTT. The V gene is TRBV12-3 or TRBV12-4, the J gene TRBJ1-1; 7 positions agree with TRBD1. V lost 2 bases, J lost 4 bases, and 4 bases stayed unmatched. This CDR3 is 14 amino acids long.

The chain is built from TRBV20-1 and TRBJ2-7, with D unclear. V shed 3 bases and J shed 0 bases, with 9 bases lying between them. This CDR3 contains 13 residues. Germline lookup yields CDR1 DFQATT and CDR2 SNEGSKA (reference sequence). Here the CDR3 DNA reads TGCAGTGCTAGCGGGCCGGTCTCCTACGAGCAGTACTTC. Its protein is CSASGPVSYEQYF.

Only a few counts were recorded for this clonotype. Mismatch with germline at one junction end may stem from a read error. This chain links TRBV7-8 with TRBJ2-3; a weak D match, TRBD1 (6 bases). Per germline, CDR1 SGHVS and CDR2 FQNEAQ. The length of the CDR3 is 15 residues. The CDR3 is CASIRTVVSRDTQYF. The CDR3 DNA sequence: TGTGCCAGCATCCGGACAGTCGTAAGCAGAGATACGCAGTATTTT.

This clonotype has more than one count but fewer than ten. V and J are TRBV5-1 and TRBJ2-4, with a weak D call TRBD2 (6 bases). Trimming took off 0 bases at V and 8 bases at J, with 12 bases between the two ends. Germline V gives CDR1 SGHRS, CDR2 YFSETQ. The CDR3 totals 14 residues. In DNA form, the CDR3 reads TGCGCCAGCAGCTTGGTCGGAGGGGAGTACATTCAGTACTTC. Translating gives CASSLVGGEYIQYF. The whole variable domain, filled in from reference TRBV5-1 and TRBJ2-4, reads KAGVTQTPRYLIKTRGQQVTLSCSPISGHRSVSWYQQTPGQGLQFLFEYFSETQRNKGNFPGRFSGRQFSNSRSEMNVSTLELGDSALYLCASSLVGGEYIQYFGAGTRLSVL.

This clonotype has at least ten counts. V and J are TRBV11-2 and TRBJ2-1; a weak D match, TRBD2 (6 bases). CDR3 length: 12 amino acids. Per the germline V gene, CDR1 is SGHAT and CDR2 is FQNNGV. The V end lost 4 bases, the J end lost 7 bases, and 8 bases lay between the germline ends. CDR3 bases: TGTGCCAGCAGCTCGGGACTTAATGAGCAGTTCTTC. Its translation is CASSSGLNEQFF.

The rearrangement joins TRBV12-3 or TRBV12-4 to TRBJ2-1; 7 bases match TRBD2. V shed 6 bases and J 9 bases; nucleotides not matched to a gene: 14. This CDR3 contains 15 residues. The CDR3 DNA reads as TGTGCCAGCAGCCCAAGACAGAGGACGGGGGGTGAGCAGTTCTTC. Its translation: CASSPRQRTGGEQFF.

This clonotype was counted many times. This rearrangement joins TRBV5-6 to TRBJ1-5; 8 bases map to TRBD1. Trimming removed 4 bases from V and 5 bases from J; junction bases left unmatched: 5. The CDR3 length is 14 residues. CDR1 is SGHDT, CDR2 YYEEEE, per germline. The CDR3 DNA sequence: TGTGCCAGCAGCCTAAGACAGGGGTATCAGCCCCAGCATTTT. Amino acid sequence: CASSLRQGYQPQHF. The full variable domain, its missing parts supplied by reference TRBV5-6 and TRBJ1-5, is DAGVTQSPTHLIKTRGQQVTLRCSPKSGHDTVSWYQQALGQGPQFIFQYYEEEERQRGNFPDRFSGHQFPNYSSELNVNALLLGDSALYLCASSLRQGYQPQHFGDGTRLSIL.

This clonotype was recorded a few times. This rearrangement joins TRBV5-1 to TRBJ2-1, with D possibly being TRBD1 or TRBD2 (6 bases each). The CDR3 length is 12 residues. The V end lost 0 bases, the J end lost 12 bases, and 10 bases lay between the germline ends. Germline V lookup: CDR1 SGHRS, CDR2 YFSETQ. CDR3 residues: CASSLERGRQFF. Written as DNA, the CDR3 is TGCGCCAGCAGCTTGGAACGGGGGCGGCAGTTCTTC.

V is TRBV2 and J is TRBJ2-2; 8 bases align to TRBD2. Looked up from germline, CDR1 is SNHLY and CDR2 is FYNNEI. The CDR3 contains 15 residues. V dropped 1 base and J dropped 9; count of bases not matched to a gene: 7. The CDR3 region is CASSEVGLGKWELFF. The CDR3 nucleotides read TGTGCCAGCAGTGAAGTGGGACTAGGCAAATGGGAGCTGTTTTTT.

The V gene is TRBV7-3, the J gene TRBJ2-1; 9 bases are shared with TRBD2. This CDR3 spans 16 amino acids. Losses at the gene ends were 4 bases for V and 9 bases for J; bases not matched to a gene: 13. Germline CDR1 and CDR2: SGHTA and FQGTGA. The chain's CDR3 is CASSSNPGLASGEQFF. The DNA for the CDR3 is TGTGCCAGCAGCTCTAATCCGGGACTAGCCTCCGGTGAGCAGTTCTTC.

There are a few counts of this clonotype. The DNA for the CDR3 is TGTGCCAGCAGCTTAGAGGCGCGAGGGGTCACTGAAGCTTTCTTT. Translated: CASSLEARGVTEAFF. V and J are TRBV7-2 and TRBJ1-1; a possible D gene is TRBD1 (5 bases). V lost 1 base to trimming and J lost 4 bases, with 13 bases between them. Germline CDR1 is SGHTA and CDR2 is FQGNSA. The CDR3 is 15 amino acids.

This clonotype was detected a few times. The V gene is TRBV20-1, the J gene TRBJ2-1, with TRBD1 matching over 12 bases. With V trimmed by 1 base and J by 6 bases, 4 bases remained unmatched. The CDR3 totals 15 residues. CDR1 and CDR2 (germline): DFQATT, SNEGSKA (reference sequence). The CDR3 DNA is TGCAGTGCTAGAGGTGGGACAGGGGGCCGCAATGAGCAGTTCTTC. As protein: CSARGGTGGRNEQFF.

The table lists this clonotype with many counts. V gene TRBV20-1 combines with J gene TRBJ2-1, with TRBD2 matching 8 bases. The CDR3 length is 11 residues. In germline, CDR1 is DFQATT, CDR2 SNEGSKA (reference sequence). This CDR3 is CSTTSVNEQFF. The CDR3 DNA reads TGCAGCACGACTAGCGTCAATGAGCAGTTCTTC.

This clonotype was seen only a few times. V gene TRBV6-5 combines with J gene TRBJ2-7; 9 bases fit TRBD1. The CDR3 loop spans 16 amino acids. Germline V gene lookup returns CDR1 MNHEY and CDR2 SVGAGI. The ends lost 6 bases at V and 0 bases at J; junction bases unmatched: 9. The CDR3 here is CASRDNRGLGSYEQYF. CDR3 DNA sequence: TGTGCCAGCAGAGACAACAGGGGGCTCGGCTCCTACGAGCAGTACTTC.

The table lists this clonotype with a few counts. The CDR3 here is CASSYTRTDTQYF. In DNA form, the CDR3 reads TGTGCCAGCAGTTACACCCGTACAGATACGCAGTATTTT. This chain joins TRBV27 and TRBJ2-3, with unresolved D. The CDR3 length is 13 residues. Per germline, CDR1 MNHEY and CDR2 SMNVEV (reference sequence). Between the trimmed V and J ends, which lost 4 bases and 3 bases, there was a span of 8 bases.